This T cell receptor beta chain was sequenced for a study of blood T cells in healthy people across ages. Findings and limits, study-wide: PBMCs left unsorted prevented a conclusive naive versus antigen-experienced comparison.

Through a sample-barcoded 5' primer and a J-beta primer mix, a second PCR was run for roughly 7 to 12 cycles. TCRdb re-called the 5' RACE reads through MiXCR, storing one row per CDR3 protein. Of 790,000 or so distinct CDR3 sequences in the sample, more than 50% were seen once. Healthy Caucasian individuals from Russia aged about 6 to 95 were enrolled as donors. Germline V lookup: CDR1 MDHEN, CDR2 SYDVKM. The CDR3 contains 13 residues. Unmatched junction bases numbered 0, after V lost 6 bases and J lost 1 base. A note on this clonotype: Its antigen remains unidentified.

The sequencing sample was made of blood. This rearrangement joins TRBV28 to TRBJ2-5; 9 bases agree with TRBD2. This clonotype was obtained from a middle-aged man in good health. CDR3 protein: CASRTSGQETQYF. The CDR3 DNA reads TGTGCCAGCAGGACTAGCGGCCAAGAGACCCAGTACTTC.